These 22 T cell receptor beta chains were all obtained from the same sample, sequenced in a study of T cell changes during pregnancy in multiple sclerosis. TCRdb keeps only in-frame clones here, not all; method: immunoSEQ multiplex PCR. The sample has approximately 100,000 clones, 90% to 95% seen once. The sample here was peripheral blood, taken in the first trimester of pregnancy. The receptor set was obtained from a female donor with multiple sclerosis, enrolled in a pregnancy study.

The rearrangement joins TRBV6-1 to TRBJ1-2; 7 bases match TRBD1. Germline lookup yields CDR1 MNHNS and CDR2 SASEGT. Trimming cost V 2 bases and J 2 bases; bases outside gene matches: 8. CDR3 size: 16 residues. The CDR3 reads CASSETPVGQNYGYTF. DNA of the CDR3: TGTGCCAGCAGTGAAACGCCAGTGGGACAGAACTATGGCTACACCTTC.

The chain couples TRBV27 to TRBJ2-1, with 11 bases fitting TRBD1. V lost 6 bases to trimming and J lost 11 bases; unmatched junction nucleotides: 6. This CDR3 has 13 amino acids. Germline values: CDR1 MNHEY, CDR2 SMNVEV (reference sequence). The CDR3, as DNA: TGTGCCAGCAGCAACGGACAGGGGGCGAAGCAGTTCTTC. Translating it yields CASSNGQGAKQFF.

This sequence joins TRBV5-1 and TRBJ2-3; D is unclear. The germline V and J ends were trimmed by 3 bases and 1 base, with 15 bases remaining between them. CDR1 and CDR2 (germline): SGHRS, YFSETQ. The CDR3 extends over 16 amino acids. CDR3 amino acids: CASSSRGARGTDTQYF. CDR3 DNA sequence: TGCGCCAGCAGCTCCCGAGGAGCACGGGGCACAGATACGCAGTATTTT.

CDR3 DNA: TGTGCCAGCAGCTTAGATGAACAGGAAAATCAGCCCCAGCATTTT. Amino acid sequence: CASSLDEQENQPQHF. This rearrangement joins TRBV7-8 to TRBJ1-5, with D possibly TRBD1 on 5 matching bases. Germline V gene data show CDR1 as SGHVS and CDR2 as FQNEAQ. There are 15 residues in the CDR3. With 1 base removed from V and 4 bases from J, the gap between germline ends came to 11 bases. Filled out from reference TRBV7-8 and TRBJ1-5, the complete variable domain reads GAGVSQSPRYKVAKRGQDVALRCDPISGHVSLFWYQQALGQGPEFLTYFQNEAQLDKSGLPSDRFFAERPEGSVSTLKIQRTQQEDSAVYLCASSLDEQENQPQHFGDGTRLSIL.

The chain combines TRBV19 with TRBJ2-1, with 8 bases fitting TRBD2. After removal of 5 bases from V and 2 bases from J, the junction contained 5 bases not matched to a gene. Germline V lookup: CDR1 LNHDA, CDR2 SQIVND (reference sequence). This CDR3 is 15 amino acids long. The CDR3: CASSLPAGAYNEQFF. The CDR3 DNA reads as TGTGCCAGTAGTTTGCCAGCGGGGGCCTACAATGAGCAGTTCTTC.

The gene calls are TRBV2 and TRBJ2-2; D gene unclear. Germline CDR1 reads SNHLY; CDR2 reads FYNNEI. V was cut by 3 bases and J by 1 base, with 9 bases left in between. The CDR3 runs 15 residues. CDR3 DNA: TGTGCCAGCAGTGAGGCCGCCGTGAACACCGGGGAGCTGTTTTTT. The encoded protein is CASSEAAVNTGELFF.

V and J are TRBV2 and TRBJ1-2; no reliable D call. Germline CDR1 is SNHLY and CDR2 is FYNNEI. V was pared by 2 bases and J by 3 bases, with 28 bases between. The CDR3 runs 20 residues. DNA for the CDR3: TGTGCCAGCAGTGAATTTCGATGGTCGCCCCACGGGGTGTGGGACTATGGCTACACCTTC. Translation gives CASSEFRWSPHGVWDYGYTF. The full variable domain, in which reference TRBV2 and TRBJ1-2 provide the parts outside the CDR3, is EPEVTQTPSHQVTQMGQEVILRCVPISNHLYFYWYRQILGQKVEFLVSFYNNEISEKSEIFDDQFSVERPDGSNFTLKIRSTKLEDSAMYFCASSEFRWSPHGVWDYGYTFGSGTRLTVV.

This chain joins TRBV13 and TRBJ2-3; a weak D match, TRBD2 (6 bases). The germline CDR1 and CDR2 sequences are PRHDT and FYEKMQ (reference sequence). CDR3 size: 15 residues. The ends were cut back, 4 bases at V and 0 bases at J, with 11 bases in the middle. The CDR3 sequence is CASSSSGESTDTQYF. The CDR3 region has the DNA TGTGCCAGCAGCTCCTCGGGGGAAAGCACAGATACGCAGTATTTT.

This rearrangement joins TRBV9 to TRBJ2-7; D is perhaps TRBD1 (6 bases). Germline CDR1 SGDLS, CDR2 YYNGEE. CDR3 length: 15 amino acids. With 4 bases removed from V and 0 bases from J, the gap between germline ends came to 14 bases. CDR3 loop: CASSPRTAFSYEQYF. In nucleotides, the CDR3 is TGTGCCAGCAGCCCCCGGACAGCCTTCTCCTACGAGCAGTACTTC.

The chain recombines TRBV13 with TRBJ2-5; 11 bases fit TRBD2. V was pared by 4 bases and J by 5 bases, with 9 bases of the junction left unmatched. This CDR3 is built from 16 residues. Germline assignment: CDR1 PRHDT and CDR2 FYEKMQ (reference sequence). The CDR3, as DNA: TGTGCCAGCAGCTCCCCGGGACTAGCGGTGAGCGAGACCCAGTACTTC. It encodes CASSSPGLAVSETQYF.

CDR3 in amino acids: CASTETKAFF. CDR3 coding DNA: TGTGCCAGCACCGAGACTAAAGCTTTCTTT. The rearrangement joins TRBV7-9 to TRBJ1-1, with D uncertain. CDR3 length: 10 residues. Germline V gene data show CDR1 as SEHNR and CDR2 as FQNEAQ (reference sequence). Trimming stripped 7 bases from V and 9 bases from J, with 9 bases between.

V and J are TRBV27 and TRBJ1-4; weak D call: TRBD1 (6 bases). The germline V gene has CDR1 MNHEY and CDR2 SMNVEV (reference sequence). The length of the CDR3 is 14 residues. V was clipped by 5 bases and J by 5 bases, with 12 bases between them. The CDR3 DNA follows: TGTGCCAGCAGTCGACAGGATACCAATGAAAAACTGTTTTTT. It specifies CASSRQDTNEKLFF.

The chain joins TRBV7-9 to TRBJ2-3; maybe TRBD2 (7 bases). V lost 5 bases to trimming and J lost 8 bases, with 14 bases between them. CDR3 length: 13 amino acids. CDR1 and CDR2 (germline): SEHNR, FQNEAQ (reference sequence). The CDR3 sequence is CASSRGGELTQYF. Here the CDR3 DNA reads TGTGCCAGCAGCAGGGGGGGCGAGCTTACGCAGTATTTT.

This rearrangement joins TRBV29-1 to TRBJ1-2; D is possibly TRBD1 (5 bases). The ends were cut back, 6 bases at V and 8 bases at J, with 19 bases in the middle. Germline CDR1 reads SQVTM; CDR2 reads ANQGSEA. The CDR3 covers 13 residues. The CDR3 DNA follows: TGCAGCGTGGCCGACAGCCACCATGGGGGCTACACCTTC. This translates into CSVADSHHGGYTF.

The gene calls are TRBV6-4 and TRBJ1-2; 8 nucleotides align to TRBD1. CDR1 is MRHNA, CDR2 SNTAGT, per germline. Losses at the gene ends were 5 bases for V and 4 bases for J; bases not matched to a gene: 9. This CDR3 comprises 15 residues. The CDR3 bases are TGTGCCAGCAGTCATACGACAGGGGATGGCTATGGCTACACCTTC. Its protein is CASSHTTGDGYGYTF.

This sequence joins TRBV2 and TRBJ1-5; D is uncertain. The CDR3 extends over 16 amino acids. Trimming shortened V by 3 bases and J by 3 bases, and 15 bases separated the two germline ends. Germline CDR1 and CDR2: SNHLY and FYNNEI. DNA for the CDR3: TGTGCCAGCAGTGACCCCAAGAGGGTCCCCAATCAGCCCCAGCATTTT. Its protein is CASSDPKRVPNQPQHF. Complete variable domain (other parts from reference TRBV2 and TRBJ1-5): EPEVTQTPSHQVTQMGQEVILRCVPISNHLYFYWYRQILGQKVEFLVSFYNNEISEKSEIFDDQFSVERPDGSNFTLKIRSTKLEDSAMYFCASSDPKRVPNQPQHFGDGTRLSIL.

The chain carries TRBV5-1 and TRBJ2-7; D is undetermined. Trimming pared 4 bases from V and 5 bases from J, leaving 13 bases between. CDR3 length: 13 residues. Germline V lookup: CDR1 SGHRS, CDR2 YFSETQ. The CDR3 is CASSLSTRDEQYF. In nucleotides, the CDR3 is TGCGCCAGCAGCCTAAGTACCCGGGACGAGCAGTACTTC.

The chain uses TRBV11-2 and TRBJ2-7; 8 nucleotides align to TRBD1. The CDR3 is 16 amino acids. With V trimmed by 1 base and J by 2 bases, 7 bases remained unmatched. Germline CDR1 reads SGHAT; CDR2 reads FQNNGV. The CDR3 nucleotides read TGTGCCAGCAGCTTAGCAGGACAGGGTAGTGCCTACGAGCAGTACTTC. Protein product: CASSLAGQGSAYEQYF.

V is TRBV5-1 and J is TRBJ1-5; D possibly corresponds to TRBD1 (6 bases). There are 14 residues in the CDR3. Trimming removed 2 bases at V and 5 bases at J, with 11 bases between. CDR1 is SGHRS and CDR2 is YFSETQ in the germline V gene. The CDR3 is CASSFSGADQPQHF. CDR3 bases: TGCGCCAGCAGCTTCTCAGGGGCCGATCAGCCCCAGCATTTT.

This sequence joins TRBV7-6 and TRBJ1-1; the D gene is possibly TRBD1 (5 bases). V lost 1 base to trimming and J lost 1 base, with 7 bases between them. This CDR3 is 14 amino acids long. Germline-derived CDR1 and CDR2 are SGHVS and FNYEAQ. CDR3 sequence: CASSLGGGNTEAFF. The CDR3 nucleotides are TGTGCCAGCAGCTTAGGCGGGGGGAACACTGAAGCTTTCTTT.

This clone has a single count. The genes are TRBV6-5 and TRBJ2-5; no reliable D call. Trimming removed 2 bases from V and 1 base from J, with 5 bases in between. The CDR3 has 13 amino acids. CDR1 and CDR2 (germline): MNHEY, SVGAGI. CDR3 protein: CASSYASQETQYF. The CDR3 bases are TGTGCCAGCAGTTACGCCAGCCAAGAGACCCAGTACTTC.

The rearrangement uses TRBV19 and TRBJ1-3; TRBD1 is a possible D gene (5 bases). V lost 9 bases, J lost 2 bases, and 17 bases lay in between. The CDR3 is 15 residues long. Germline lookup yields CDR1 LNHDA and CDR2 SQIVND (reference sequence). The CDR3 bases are TGTGCCAGCTCTTTGGAGGGGACCCCTGGAAACACCATATATTTT. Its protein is CASSLEGTPGNTIYF.